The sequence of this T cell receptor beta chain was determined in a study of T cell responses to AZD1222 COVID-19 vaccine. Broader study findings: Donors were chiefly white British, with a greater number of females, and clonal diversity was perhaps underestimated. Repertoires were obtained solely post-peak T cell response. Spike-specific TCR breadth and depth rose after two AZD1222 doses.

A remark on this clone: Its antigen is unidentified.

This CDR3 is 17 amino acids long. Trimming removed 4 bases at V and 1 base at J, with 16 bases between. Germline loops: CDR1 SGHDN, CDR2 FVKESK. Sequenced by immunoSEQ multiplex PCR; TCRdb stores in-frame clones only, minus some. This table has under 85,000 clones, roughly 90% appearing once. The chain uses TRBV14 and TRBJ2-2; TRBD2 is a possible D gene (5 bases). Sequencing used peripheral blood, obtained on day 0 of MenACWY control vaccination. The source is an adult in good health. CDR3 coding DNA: TGTGCCAGCAGCCGTGAACCACTCGCGGGGAACACCGGGGAGCTGTTTTTT. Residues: CASSREPLAGNTGELFF. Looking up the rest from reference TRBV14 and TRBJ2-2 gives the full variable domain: EAGVTQFPSHSVIEKGQTVTLRCDPISGHDNLYWYRRVMGKEIKFLLHFVKESKQDESGMPNNRFLAERTGGTYSTLKVQPAELEDSGVYFCASSREPLAGNTGELFFGEGSRLTVL.